Listed here are 21 T cell receptor beta chains from one sample, sequenced in a study of cytomegalovirus exposure and HLA in healthy donors. The PCR was carried out with 60 Vbeta primers and 13 Jbeta primers. Profiling relied on immunoSEQ multiplex PCR, and the TCRdb table lists in-frame clones only, not all of them. The sample has approximately 200,000 clones; approximately 80% are singletons. Sequencing was performed on PBMCs. Receptor source: a girl aged 10-17 years in good health and CMV-seronegative.

The V call is TRBV18, the J call TRBJ2-7; TRBD2 might be the D (5 bases). The CDR3 sequence is 15 residues long. V was cut by 1 base and J by 7 bases, with 17 bases left in between. The V gene's germline CDR1 is KGHSH and CDR2 LQKENI. The CDR3 loop reads CASSPLGVGIGEQYF. The DNA for the CDR3 is TGTGCCAGCTCACCACTTGGTGTCGGGATCGGGGAGCAGTACTTC.

CDR3 nucleotides: TGCAGCGTTGATATTGGCCCTGGTGGCTATGGCTACACCTTC. This gives the protein CSVDIGPGGYGYTF. The chain links TRBV29-1 to TRBJ1-2; no clear D. Between the trimmed V and J ends, which lost 3 bases and 4 bases, there was a span of 15 bases. The CDR3 spans 14 residues. The germline gives CDR1 SQVTM, CDR2 ANQGSEA.

The chain has TRBV19 and TRBJ1-2; D is possibly TRBD1 (5 bases). V was clipped by 10 bases and J by 8 bases, with 14 bases between them. The CDR3 runs 11 residues. Per the germline V gene, CDR1 is LNHDA and CDR2 is SQIVND (reference sequence). In DNA form, the CDR3 reads TGTGCCACCAGGGTTCGGTACGGCTACACCTTC. This encodes CATRVRYGYTF.

The rearrangement joins TRBV28 to TRBJ1-5; D is uncertain. Germline V gene lookup returns CDR1 MDHEN and CDR2 SYDVKM. Between the trimmed V and J ends, which lost 6 bases and 2 bases, there was a span of 23 bases. The CDR3 spans 18 residues. The CDR3 bases are TGTGCCAGCAGGACGGGGAGGTGGATTACGGATGGCAATCAGCCCCAGCATTTT. This encodes CASRTGRWITDGNQPQHF.

V usage is TRBV29-1 and J usage is TRBJ2-7; 7 nucleotides match TRBD1. The CDR3 runs 12 residues. The junction had 2 bases not matched to a gene; V was cut back by 3 bases and J by 3 bases. Germline V gene lookup returns CDR1 SQVTM and CDR2 ANQGSEA. CDR3 residues: CSVDGQDYEQYF. The CDR3 DNA sequence: TGCAGCGTTGACGGACAGGACTACGAGCAGTACTTC.

V and J are TRBV7-9 and TRBJ2-1, with TRBD1 matching over 11 bases. The V and J ends lost 3 bases and 9 bases, in that order; junction bases with no gene match: 7. Germline V gene sequence: CDR1 SEHNR, CDR2 FQNEAQ (reference sequence). This CDR3 region has 15 residues. DNA of the CDR3: TGTGCCAGCAGCTTTCGGGACAGGGGGTTCACTGAGCAGTTCTTC. It is translated as CASSFRDRGFTEQFF.

The chain has TRBV27 and TRBJ2-4, with TRBD1 identical over 8 bases. V gave up 6 bases and J gave up 0 bases; unmatched junction bases: 7. Looked up from germline, CDR1 is MNHEY and CDR2 is SMNVEV (reference sequence). The CDR3 is 16 amino acids. The CDR3 loop is CASSLGQGLAKNIQYF. CDR3 DNA sequence: TGTGCCAGCAGCCTTGGACAGGGATTAGCCAAAAACATTCAGTACTTC.

V is TRBV30 and J is TRBJ1-1; D uncertain. The V end lost 5 bases, the J end lost 11 bases, and 15 bases lay between the germline ends. The CDR3 extends over 11 amino acids. CDR1 is GTSNPN, CDR2 SVGIG, per germline (reference sequence). The DNA for the CDR3 is TGTGCCTGGGCTAATACTCCACCGGCTTTCTTT. This encodes CAWANTPPAFF. The complete variable domain, with remaining parts taken from reference TRBV30 and TRBJ1-1, reads SQTIHQWPATLVQPVGSPLSLECTVEGTSNPNLYWYRQAAGRGLQLLFYSVGIGQISSEVPQNLSASRPQDRQFILSSKKLLLSDSGFYLCAWANTPPAFFGQGTRLTVV.

This chain uses TRBV5-1 with TRBJ2-3; D not certain. V dropped 4 bases and J dropped 3 bases, with 3 bases sitting between them. This CDR3 spans 11 amino acids. Per the germline V gene, CDR1 is SGHRS and CDR2 is YFSETQ. CDR3 in DNA: TGCGCCAGCAGCATAACAGATACGCAGTATTTT. Encoded protein: CASSITDTQYF.

The chain has TRBV5-1 and TRBJ2-2; 8 bases match TRBD2. The CDR3 has 17 residues. Unmatched junction bases numbered 6, after V lost 0 bases and J lost 2 bases. Germline-derived CDR1 and CDR2 are SGHRS and YFSETQ. DNA of the CDR3: TGCGCCAGCAGCTTGGATCTGGCGGGAGGTAACACCGGGGAGCTGTTTTTT. Protein: CASSLDLAGGNTGELFF.

J is TRBJ2-1 and V is TRBV4-3, with a weak D call TRBD2 (6 bases). The germline V gene encodes CDR1 LGHNA and CDR2 YSLEER. The CDR3 sequence is 19 residues long. Trimming cost V 1 base and J 9 bases, with 28 bases left between them. The CDR3 nucleotides are TGCGCCAGCAGCCAAGGTGGGGGGTGGTCCCAGGTGGATCGGAGTGAGCAGTTCTTC. This sequence encodes CASSQGGGWSQVDRSEQFF.

The chain combines TRBV19 with TRBJ1-5; 9 nucleotides match TRBD1. The germline V gene has CDR1 LNHDA and CDR2 SQIVND (reference sequence). This CDR3 contains 20 residues. With 2 bases clipped from V and 1 base from J, the junction kept 15 bases outside the gene matches. CDR3 amino acids: CASSIFPGQGSFTSNQPQHF. Here the CDR3 DNA reads TGTGCCAGTAGTATATTTCCGGGACAGGGTTCGTTTACGAGCAATCAGCCCCAGCATTTT.

In regard to this clone: This sample includes further DNA sequences coding for the same CDR3. The V gene is TRBV19, the J gene TRBJ1-4, with 9 bases lining up with TRBD1. Germline values: CDR1 LNHDA, CDR2 SQIVND (reference sequence). The CDR3 sequence is 15 residues long. V gave up 3 bases and J gave up 4 bases; unmatched junction bases: 3. The CDR3 loop reads CASSIAGQGNEKLFF. The CDR3 nucleotides read TGTGCCAGTAGTATTGCGGGACAGGGTAATGAAAAACTGTTTTTT.

The J gene is TRBJ2-2, the V gene TRBV7-9; a possible D gene is TRBD2 (6 bases). V was pared by 6 bases and J by 6 bases, with 11 bases between. The CDR3 is 13 residues long. The germline CDR1 and CDR2 sequences are SEHNR and FQNEAQ (reference sequence). The CDR3 DNA reads as TGTGCCAGCAGTCGATCGGGAGCCGGGGAGCTGTTTTTT. Translating gives CASSRSGAGELFF.

The chain recombines TRBV6-1 with TRBJ2-1; D is uncertain. The CDR3 length is 13 residues. The V end was cut by 7 bases, the J end by 1 base, with 8 bases between. Germline V gives CDR1 MNHNS, CDR2 SASEGT. CDR3 DNA sequence: TGTGCCAGCATCGAGAGATCCTACAATGAGCAGTTCTTC. Protein sequence: CASIERSYNEQFF.

This chain links TRBV4-2 with TRBJ2-7, with TRBD2 as a possible D gene (6 bases). Trimming took off 4 bases at V and 7 bases at J, with 11 bases between the two ends. The germline CDR1 and CDR2 sequences are LGHNA and YNFKEQ. The CDR3 covers 12 residues. The CDR3 DNA reads TGTGCCAGCAGCCCTGGGGGGTATGAGCAGTACTTC. It yields the protein CASSPGGYEQYF.

The chain has TRBV7-8 and TRBJ1-2; 7 positions match TRBD1. The germline V gene encodes CDR1 SGHVS and CDR2 FQNEAQ. The CDR3 spans 14 residues. The V and J ends lost 3 bases and 4 bases, in that order; junction bases with no gene match: 5. In nucleotides, the CDR3 is TGTGCCAGCAGCTTCGGACAGGCAAGCTATGGCTACACCTTC. This gives the protein CASSFGQASYGYTF.

The chain recombines TRBV7-3 with TRBJ2-3, with TRBD2 matching over 8 bases. The CDR3 consists of 15 residues. Germline V gene sequence: CDR1 SGHTA, CDR2 FQGTGA. J was trimmed by 0 bases and V by 5 bases; bases with no gene match: 4. CDR3 region: CASSLAGQSTDTQYF. The CDR3 DNA sequence: TGTGCCAGCAGCCTAGCGGGCCAAAGCACAGATACGCAGTATTTT.

The J gene is TRBJ1-1, the V gene TRBV6-6, with D maybe TRBD1 (5 bases). The CDR3 has 13 amino acids. Trimming left V 7 bases short and J 7 bases short, with 16 bases between. In germline, CDR1 is MNHNY, CDR2 SVGAGI (reference sequence). The CDR3 DNA reads as TGTGCCAGCACCCCTCCGGGTGACAGTGAAGCTTTCTTT. Translation: CASTPPGDSEAFF.

A single count supports this clone. The sample holds other DNA sequences that translate to the same CDR3. DNA for the CDR3: TGCAGCGTTGTCAGGGGGCAAGAGACCCAGTACTTC. Translation: CSVVRGQETQYF. The J gene is TRBJ2-5, the V gene TRBV29-1, with 7 bases lining up with TRBD1. CDR3 size: 12 residues. Germline CDR1 reads SQVTM; CDR2 reads ANQGSEA. V shed 4 bases and J 2 bases; nucleotides not matched to a gene: 1.

This clone was seen only once. The chain uses TRBV28 and TRBJ1-5, with D unresolved. The germline CDR1 and CDR2 sequences are MDHEN and SYDVKM. With 2 bases removed from V and 1 base from J, the gap between germline ends came to 9 bases. The CDR3 has 15 residues. The CDR3 DNA reads as TGTGCCAGCAGTTTACAGGCACCGAGCAATCAGCCCCAGCATTTT. The encoded protein is CASSLQAPSNQPQHF.